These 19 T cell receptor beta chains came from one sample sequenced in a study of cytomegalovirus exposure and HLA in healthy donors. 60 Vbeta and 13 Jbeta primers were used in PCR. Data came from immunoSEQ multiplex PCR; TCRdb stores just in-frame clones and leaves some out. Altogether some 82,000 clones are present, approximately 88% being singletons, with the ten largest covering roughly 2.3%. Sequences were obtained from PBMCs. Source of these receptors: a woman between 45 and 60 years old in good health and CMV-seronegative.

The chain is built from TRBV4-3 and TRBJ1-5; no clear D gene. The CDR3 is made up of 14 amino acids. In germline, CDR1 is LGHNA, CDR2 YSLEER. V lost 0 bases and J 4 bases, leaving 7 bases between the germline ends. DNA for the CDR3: TGCGCCAGCAGCCAAGATATCCTTAATCAGCCCCAGCATTTT. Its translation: CASSQDILNQPQHF.

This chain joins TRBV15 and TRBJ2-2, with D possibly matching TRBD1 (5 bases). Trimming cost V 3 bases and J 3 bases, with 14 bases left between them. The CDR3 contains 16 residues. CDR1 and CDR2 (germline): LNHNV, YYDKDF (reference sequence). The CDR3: CATSRENRLHTGELFF. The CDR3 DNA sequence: TGTGCCACCAGCAGGGAAAACAGGCTCCACACCGGGGAGCTGTTTTTT. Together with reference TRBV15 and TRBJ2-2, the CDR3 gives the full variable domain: DAMVIQNPRYQVTQFGKPVTLSCSQTLNHNVMYWYQQKSSQAPKLLFHYYDKDFNNEADTPDNFQSRRPNTSFCFLDIRSPGLGDTAMYLCATSRENRLHTGELFFGEGSRLTVL.

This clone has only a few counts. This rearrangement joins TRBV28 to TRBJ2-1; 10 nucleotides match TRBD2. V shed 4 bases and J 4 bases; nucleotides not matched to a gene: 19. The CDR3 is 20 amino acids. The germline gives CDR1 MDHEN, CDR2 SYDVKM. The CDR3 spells CASSSPARYWEAGGYNEQFF. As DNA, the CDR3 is TGTGCCAGCAGTTCTCCAGCCCGTTATTGGGAAGCGGGAGGGTACAATGAGCAGTTCTTC.

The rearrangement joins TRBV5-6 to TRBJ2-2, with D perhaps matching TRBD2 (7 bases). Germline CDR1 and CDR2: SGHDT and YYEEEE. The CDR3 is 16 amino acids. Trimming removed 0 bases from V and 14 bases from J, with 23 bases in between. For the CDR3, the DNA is TGTGCCAGCAGCTTGGCCGGGGGGCAACCAAAAGAGGGACTGTTTTTT. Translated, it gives CASSLAGGQPKEGLFF.

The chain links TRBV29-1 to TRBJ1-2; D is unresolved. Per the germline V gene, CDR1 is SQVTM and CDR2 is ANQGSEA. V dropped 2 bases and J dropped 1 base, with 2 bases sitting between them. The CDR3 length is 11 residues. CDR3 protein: CSVERNYGYTF. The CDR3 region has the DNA TGCAGCGTTGAACGTAACTATGGCTACACCTTC.

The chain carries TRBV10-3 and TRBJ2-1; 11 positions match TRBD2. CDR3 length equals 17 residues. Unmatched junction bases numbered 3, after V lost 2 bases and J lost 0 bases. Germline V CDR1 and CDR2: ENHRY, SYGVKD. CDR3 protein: CAISEGLAGSSYNEQFF. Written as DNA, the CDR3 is TGTGCCATCAGTGAGGGACTAGCGGGCAGCTCCTACAATGAGCAGTTCTTC.

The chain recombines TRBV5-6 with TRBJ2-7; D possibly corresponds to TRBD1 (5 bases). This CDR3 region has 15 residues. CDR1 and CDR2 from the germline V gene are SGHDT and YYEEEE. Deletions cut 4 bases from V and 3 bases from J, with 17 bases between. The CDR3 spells CASSVQGVSLYEQYF. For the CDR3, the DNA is TGTGCCAGCAGCGTCCAGGGTGTATCGCTCTACGAGCAGTACTTC.

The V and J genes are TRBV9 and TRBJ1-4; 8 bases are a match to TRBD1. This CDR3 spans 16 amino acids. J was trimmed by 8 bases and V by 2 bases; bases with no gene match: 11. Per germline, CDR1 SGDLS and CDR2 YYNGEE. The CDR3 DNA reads TGTGCCAGCAGCGTTATCCCGCAGGGGGCAGGAGAAAAACTGTTTTTT. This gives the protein CASSVIPQGAGEKLFF.

The DNA of the CDR3 is TGCGCCAGCAGCCCCGAGACTAGCGGGGTTAACAATGAGCAGTTCTTC. Its protein is CASSPETSGVNNEQFF. The chain combines TRBV5-1 with TRBJ2-1, with 11 bases matching TRBD2. J gave up 5 bases and V 4 bases, and 8 bases lay outside the gene matches. CDR3 length: 16 amino acids. CDR1 and CDR2 from the germline V gene are SGHRS and YFSETQ.

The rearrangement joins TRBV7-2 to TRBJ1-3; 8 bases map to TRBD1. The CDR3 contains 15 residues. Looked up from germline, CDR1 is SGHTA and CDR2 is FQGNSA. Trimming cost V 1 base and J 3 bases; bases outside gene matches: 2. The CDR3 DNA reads TGTGCCAGCAGCTTAGACAGGGGGAATGGAAACACCATATATTTT. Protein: CASSLDRGNGNTIYF.

CDR3 in amino acids: CASTSQPGTGLRGGNTIYF. The CDR3 region has the DNA TGCGCCAGCACCTCACAACCCGGGACAGGGTTGCGAGGTGGAAACACCATATATTTT. This chain links TRBV5-1 with TRBJ1-3, with 9 bases lining up with TRBD1. Germline V CDR1 and CDR2: SGHRS, YFSETQ. This CDR3 has 19 residues. The trim removed 6 bases at V and 3 bases at J, leaving 19 bases unmatched.

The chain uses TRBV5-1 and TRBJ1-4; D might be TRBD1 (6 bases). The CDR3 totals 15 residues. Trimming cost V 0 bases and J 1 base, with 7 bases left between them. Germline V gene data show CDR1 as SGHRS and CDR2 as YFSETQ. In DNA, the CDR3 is TGCGCCAGCAGCTTGGGGACAGTAACTAATGAAAAACTGTTTTTT. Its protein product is CASSLGTVTNEKLFF.

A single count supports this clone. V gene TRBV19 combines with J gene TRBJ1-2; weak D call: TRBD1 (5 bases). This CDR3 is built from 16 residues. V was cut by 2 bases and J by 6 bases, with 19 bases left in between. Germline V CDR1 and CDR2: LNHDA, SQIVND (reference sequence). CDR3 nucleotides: TGTGCCAGTAGTATATCCCACAACGCGGGGGTACATGGCTACACCTTC. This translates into CASSISHNAGVHGYTF. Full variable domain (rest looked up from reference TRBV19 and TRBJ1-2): DGGITQSPKYLFRKEGQNVTLSCEQNLNHDAMYWYRQDPGQGLRLIYYSQIVNDFQKGDIAEGYSVSREKKESFPLTVTSAQKNPTAFYLCASSISHNAGVHGYTFGSGTRLTVV.

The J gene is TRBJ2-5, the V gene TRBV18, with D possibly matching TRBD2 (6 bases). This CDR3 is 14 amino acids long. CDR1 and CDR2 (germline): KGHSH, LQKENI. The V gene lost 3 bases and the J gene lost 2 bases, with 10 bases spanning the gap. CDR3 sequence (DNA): TGTGCCAGCTCACCCCTGGGACTGCAAGAGACCCAGTACTTC. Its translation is CASSPLGLQETQYF.

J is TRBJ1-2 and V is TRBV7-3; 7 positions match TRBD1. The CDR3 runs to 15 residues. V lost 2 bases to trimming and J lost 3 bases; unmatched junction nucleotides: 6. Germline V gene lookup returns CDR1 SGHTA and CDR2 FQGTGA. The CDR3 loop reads CASSLGEGTDYGYTF. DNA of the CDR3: TGTGCCAGCAGCTTAGGAGAAGGGACAGACTATGGCTACACCTTC.

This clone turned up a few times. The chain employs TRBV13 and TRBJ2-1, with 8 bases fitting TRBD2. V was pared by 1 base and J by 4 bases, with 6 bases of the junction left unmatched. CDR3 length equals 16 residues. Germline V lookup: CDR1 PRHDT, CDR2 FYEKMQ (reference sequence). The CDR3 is CASSLAASGRYNEQFF. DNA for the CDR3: TGTGCCAGCAGCTTAGCGGCTAGCGGGCGTTACAATGAGCAGTTCTTC.

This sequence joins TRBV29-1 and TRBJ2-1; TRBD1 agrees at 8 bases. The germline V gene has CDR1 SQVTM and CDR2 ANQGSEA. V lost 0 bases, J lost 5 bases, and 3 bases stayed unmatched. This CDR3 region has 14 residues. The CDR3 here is CSVEEQGENNEQFF. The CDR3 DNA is TGCAGCGTTGAAGAACAGGGGGAAAACAATGAGCAGTTCTTC.

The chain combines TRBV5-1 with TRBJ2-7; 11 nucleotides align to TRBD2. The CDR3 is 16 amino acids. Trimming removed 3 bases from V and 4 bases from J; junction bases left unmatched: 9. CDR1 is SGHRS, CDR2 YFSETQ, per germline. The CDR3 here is CASSSTSGSPLYEQYF. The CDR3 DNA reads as TGCGCCAGCAGCTCCACTAGCGGGAGCCCGCTATACGAGCAGTACTTC.

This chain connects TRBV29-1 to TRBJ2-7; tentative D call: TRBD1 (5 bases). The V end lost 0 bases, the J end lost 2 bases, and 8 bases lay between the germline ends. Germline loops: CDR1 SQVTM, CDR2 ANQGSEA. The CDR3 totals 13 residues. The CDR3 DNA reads TGCAGCGTTGAAGAGCGACAGACCTACGAGCAGTACTTC. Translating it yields CSVEERQTYEQYF.